This entry lists 26 T cell receptor beta chains sequenced from one sample in a study of CD8+ T cells in alopecia areata. Treatment: oral pan-JAK inhibitor, 5-10 mg twice daily. Following extraction, RNA underwent reverse transcription to cDNA, which served as the sequencing template. Sequencing used immunoSEQ multiplex PCR; TCRdb keeps in-frame clones, though not all of them. Of some 100,000 clones listed, roughly 40% were seen once; the top ten hold less than 20%. The sample here was CD8+ T cells sorted from blood, taken at week 24, from a patient treated with tofacitinib. All receptors come from a human donor with alopecia areata.

The chain combines TRBV6-5 with TRBJ2-7; the match to TRBD1 covers 7 bases. V shed 4 bases, J shed 2 bases, and the junction held 8 bases outside the gene matches. CDR3 length equals 15 residues. Germline loops: CDR1 MNHEY, CDR2 SVGAGI. The CDR3 sequence: CASSSLSTGPYEQYF. As DNA, the CDR3 is TGTGCCAGCAGTTCCCTCTCGACAGGGCCCTACGAGCAGTACTTC.

This clone was seen more than once but under ten times. J is TRBJ2-3 and V is TRBV7-9, with D maybe TRBD1 (6 bases). The CDR3 sequence is 13 residues long. The V gene lost 6 bases and the J gene lost 4 bases, with 11 bases spanning the gap. CDR1 is SEHNR, CDR2 FQNEAQ, per germline (reference sequence). CDR3 amino acids: CASRGTLADTQYF. CDR3 in DNA: TGTGCCAGCAGAGGGACACTAGCAGATACGCAGTATTTT. The variable domain in full, with the rest retrieved from reference TRBV7-9 and TRBJ2-3, is DTGVSQNPRHKITKRGQNVTFRCDPISEHNRLYWYRQTLGQGPEFLTYFQNEAQLEKSRLLSDRFSAERPKGSFSTLEIQRTEQGDSAMYLCASRGTLADTQYFGPGTRLTVL.

This clone has more than one count but fewer than ten. The CDR3 region has the DNA TGTGCCAGCAGTTTACCGGGCCTCGGGGAGCTGTTTTTT. Amino acids: CASSLPGLGELFF. This chain joins TRBV27 and TRBJ2-2, with D unclear. Germline V gene sequence: CDR1 MNHEY, CDR2 SMNVEV (reference sequence). The CDR3 consists of 13 residues. Between the trimmed V and J ends, which lost 2 bases and 7 bases, there was a span of 8 bases.

The chain recombines TRBV29-1 with TRBJ2-1, with 12 bases identical to TRBD2. The trim removed 3 bases at V and 8 bases at J, leaving 14 bases unmatched. From germline, CDR1 is SQVTM and CDR2 ANQGSEA. This CDR3 contains 17 residues. The CDR3 sequence is CSVDPPPSGRASDEQFF. DNA for the CDR3: TGCAGCGTTGATCCCCCGCCTAGCGGGAGGGCCTCGGATGAGCAGTTCTTC.

A few counts support this clone. J is TRBJ2-7 and V is TRBV7-9, with 10 positions matching TRBD2. The junction had 8 bases not matched to a gene; V was cut back by 4 bases and J by 2 bases. The CDR3 is 16 amino acids. Germline V gives CDR1 SEHNR, CDR2 FQNEAQ (reference sequence). This CDR3 reads CASSSRTSGDPYEQYF. CDR3 nucleotide sequence: TGTGCCAGCAGCTCCCGGACTAGCGGAGACCCCTACGAGCAGTACTTC.

This clone was seen more than once but under ten times. The chain links TRBV7-9 to TRBJ2-7; 7 bases agree with TRBD2. In germline, CDR1 is SEHNR, CDR2 FQNEAQ (reference sequence). V lost 9 bases, J lost 1 base, and 6 bases stayed unmatched. CDR3 size: 13 residues. This CDR3 reads CASSGRGSYEQYF. The CDR3 nucleotides are TGTGCCAGTAGCGGGCGAGGATCCTACGAGCAGTACTTC.

The V and J genes are TRBV4-1 and TRBJ2-1; TRBD2 matches at 13 bases. Germline CDR1 and CDR2: MGHRA and YSYEKL. J lost 7 bases, V lost 1 base, and 1 base had no gene match. This CDR3 contains 15 residues. CDR3 region: CASSQGLAGGNEQFF. The CDR3 DNA reads TGCGCCAGCAGCCAAGGACTAGCGGGAGGAAATGAGCAGTTCTTC.

There are a few counts of this clone. This chain connects TRBV7-9 to TRBJ2-3; D possibly corresponds to TRBD2 (6 bases). The V gene's germline CDR1 is SEHNR and CDR2 FQNEAQ (reference sequence). The V and J ends lost 4 bases and 5 bases respectively, with 13 bases between them. CDR3 length equals 14 residues. Written as DNA, the CDR3 is TGTGCCAGCAGCTCCACGGGGGTGAAAGATACGCAGTATTTT. Translating it yields CASSSTGVKDTQYF.

The rearrangement links TRBV11-2 to TRBJ2-6, with D uncertain. Germline CDR1 SGHAT, CDR2 FQNNGV. Trimming pared 5 bases from V and 0 bases from J, leaving 5 bases between. The CDR3 has 14 residues. CDR3 sequence (DNA): TGTGCCAGCAGCCTCCACTCTGGGGCCAACGTCCTGACTTTC. This translates into CASSLHSGANVLTF.

This chain joins TRBV7-9 and TRBJ2-5, with 9 positions matching TRBD2. The germline CDR1 and CDR2 sequences are SEHNR and FQNEAQ (reference sequence). This CDR3 is built from 17 residues. V lost 5 bases, J lost 5 bases, and 15 bases stayed unmatched. CDR3 nucleotides: TGTGCCAGCAGCGAGCAGGTTGGGACTAGCTCACGGGAGACCCAGTACTTC. Translating it yields CASSEQVGTSSRETQYF.

This chain joins TRBV6-5 and TRBJ1-2; D uncertain. This CDR3 spans 13 amino acids. V was cut by 0 bases and J by 6 bases, with 8 bases left in between. Germline CDR1 is MNHEY and CDR2 is SVGAGI. The CDR3 reads CASSYSTGDGYTF. The CDR3 bases are TGTGCCAGCAGTTACTCCACCGGGGATGGCTACACCTTC.

The chain combines TRBV4-2 with TRBJ2-1, with a weak D call TRBD2 (6 bases). Trimming shortened V by 5 bases and J by 10 bases, and 12 bases separated the two germline ends. Germline CDR1 reads LGHNA; CDR2 reads YNFKEQ. The CDR3 spans 12 residues. For the CDR3, the DNA is TGTGCCAGCAGCGAGGGAGGAAGCGAGCAGTTCTTC. This gives the protein CASSEGGSEQFF.

The chain links TRBV27 to TRBJ2-1; D may be TRBD2 (5 bases). The germline V and J ends were trimmed by 2 bases and 4 bases, with 9 bases remaining between them. This CDR3 has 14 amino acids. The germline V gene has CDR1 MNHEY and CDR2 SMNVEV (reference sequence). CDR3 in amino acids: CASSLAERYNEQFF. DNA of the CDR3: TGTGCCAGCAGTTTAGCGGAGCGGTACAATGAGCAGTTCTTC.

In its sample, this clone was seen a few times. The chain combines TRBV4-2 with TRBJ2-7; tentatively, D is TRBD1 or TRBD2 (5 bases each). The germline V and J ends were trimmed by 4 bases and 3 bases, with 16 bases remaining between them. CDR3 length: 15 residues. Germline V CDR1 and CDR2: LGHNA, YNFKEQ. For the CDR3, the DNA is TGTGCCAGCAGCCCGGGGCAGTTCGAGGACTACGAGCAGTACTTC. It translates to CASSPGQFEDYEQYF.

The chain uses TRBV9 and TRBJ1-2; the D gene is possibly TRBD1 (5 bases). Germline CDR1 and CDR2: SGDLS and YYNGEE. V lost 3 bases to trimming and J lost 10 bases, with 22 bases between them. This CDR3 has 15 amino acids. CDR3 bases: TGTGCCAGCAGCGGGGCTTCGGCAGGGCCCCCGAACTACACCTTC. This encodes CASSGASAGPPNYTF.

This clone occurred a few times. The chain combines TRBV14 with TRBJ2-1; the match to TRBD2 covers 7 bases. J was trimmed by 5 bases and V by 6 bases; bases with no gene match: 10. The CDR3 is made up of 15 amino acids. Germline assignment: CDR1 SGHDN and CDR2 FVKESK. The CDR3 DNA sequence: TGTGCCAGCAGTGGTAGGACTAGTCCTCACAATGAGCAGTTCTTC. It translates to CASSGRTSPHNEQFF.

The chain has TRBV6-5 and TRBJ2-1, with D uncertain. The CDR3 extends over 13 amino acids. V lost 4 bases and J lost 9, with 13 bases in between. Germline V gene data show CDR1 as MNHEY and CDR2 as SVGAGI. CDR3 protein: CASSFSLTGEQFF. DNA of the CDR3: TGTGCCAGCAGTTTCTCTCTGACGGGTGAGCAGTTCTTC.

This clone was counted a few times. The chain uses TRBV10-3 and TRBJ1-3; D is ambiguous. CDR3 size: 15 residues. The V gene's germline CDR1 is ENHRY and CDR2 SYGVKD. V shed 4 bases and J shed 0 bases, with 10 bases lying between them. In DNA form, the CDR3 reads TGTGCCATCAGTGTCGGCCCAGCCTCTGGAAACACCATATATTTT. This codes for CAISVGPASGNTIYF.

This clone was seen a few times. The chain links TRBV7-9 to TRBJ1-5; tentative D call: TRBD1 (6 bases). This CDR3 has 14 residues. V lost 1 base to trimming and J lost 3 bases, with 7 bases between them. The V gene's germline CDR1 is SEHNR and CDR2 FQNEAQ (reference sequence). The CDR3: CASSLGGPNQPQHF. The CDR3 DNA sequence: TGTGCCAGCAGCTTAGGGGGGCCCAATCAGCCCCAGCATTTT. The full variable domain, with the rest looked up from reference TRBV7-9 and TRBJ1-5, is DTGVSQNPRHKITKRGQNVTFRCDPISEHNRLYWYRQTLGQGPEFLTYFQNEAQLEKSRLLSDRFSAERPKGSFSTLEIQRTEQGDSAMYLCASSLGGPNQPQHFGDGTRLSIL.

The chain employs TRBV15 and TRBJ2-7; D might be TRBD1 (5 bases). Trimming stripped 0 bases from V and 0 bases from J, with 12 bases between. The CDR3 is 16 residues long. Germline CDR1 is LNHNV and CDR2 is YYDKDF (reference sequence). The CDR3 loop reads CATSRDRPGNSYEQYF. The CDR3, as DNA: TGTGCCACCAGCAGAGATCGGCCAGGGAACTCCTACGAGCAGTACTTC.

The chain uses TRBV29-1 and TRBJ2-7; D is perhaps TRBD1 (5 bases). The CDR3 totals 13 residues. Trimming pared 1 base from V and 2 bases from J, leaving 9 bases between. Per germline, CDR1 SQVTM and CDR2 ANQGSEA. CDR3 bases: TGCAGCGTTGAAGCAGGGATCCCCTACGAGCAGTACTTC. It encodes CSVEAGIPYEQYF.

The genes are TRBV13 and TRBJ2-2; D remains ambiguous. V gave up 5 bases and J gave up 0 bases, with 13 bases separating them. Germline V gene lookup returns CDR1 PRHDT and CDR2 FYEKMQ (reference sequence). This CDR3 comprises 16 residues. Here the CDR3 reads CASSPRHRTNTGELFF. DNA for the CDR3: TGTGCCAGCAGCCCGAGACACAGAACGAACACCGGGGAGCTGTTTTTT.

The rearrangement links TRBV9 to TRBJ2-1; 9 positions agree with TRBD2. The V segment lost 4 bases and the J segment 0 bases; nucleotides outside the gene matches: 2. The CDR3 totals 15 residues. Germline lookup yields CDR1 SGDLS and CDR2 YYNGEE. The CDR3 reads CASSSSGISYNEQFF. The CDR3 DNA follows: TGTGCCAGCAGCTCTAGCGGGATCTCCTACAATGAGCAGTTCTTC.

The chain uses TRBV30 and TRBJ2-5; 7 nucleotides line up with TRBD2. Germline V gives CDR1 GTSNPN, CDR2 SVGIG (reference sequence). The CDR3 consists of 14 residues. J was trimmed by 5 bases and V by 2 bases; bases with no gene match: 8. CDR3 sequence (DNA): TGTGCCTGGAGTAAAGGGCTCGGGGGGGAGACCCAGTACTTC. Translating it yields CAWSKGLGGETQYF.

V gene TRBV6-5 combines with J gene TRBJ1-2; D might be TRBD1 (5 bases). The ends were cut back, 6 bases at V and 8 bases at J, with 16 bases in the middle. The germline V gene encodes CDR1 MNHEY and CDR2 SVGAGI. The CDR3 extends over 13 amino acids. In DNA form, the CDR3 reads TGTGCCAGCAGCCCCAGAGGGGAGAAAGGCTACACCTTC. Residues: CASSPRGEKGYTF.

The V call is TRBV7-6, the J call TRBJ2-2, with TRBD1 identical over 8 bases. Germline V gene lookup returns CDR1 SGHVS and CDR2 FNYEAQ. With V trimmed by 4 bases and J by 8 bases, 9 bases remained unmatched. The CDR3 extends over 15 amino acids. CDR3 amino acids: CASSSYDRGKGELFF. For the CDR3, the DNA is TGTGCCAGCAGCTCTTACGACAGGGGTAAAGGGGAGCTGTTTTTT.